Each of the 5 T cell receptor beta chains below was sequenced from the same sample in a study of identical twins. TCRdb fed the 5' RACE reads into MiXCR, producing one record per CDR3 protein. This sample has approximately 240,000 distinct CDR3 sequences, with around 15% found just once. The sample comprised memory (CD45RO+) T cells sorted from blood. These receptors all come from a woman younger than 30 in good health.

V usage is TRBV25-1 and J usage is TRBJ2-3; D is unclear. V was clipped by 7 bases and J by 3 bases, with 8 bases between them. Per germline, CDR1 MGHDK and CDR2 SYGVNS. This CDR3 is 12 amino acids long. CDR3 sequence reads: CASKPETDTQYF. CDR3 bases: TGTGCCAGCAAACCAGAGACAGATACGCAGTATTTT.

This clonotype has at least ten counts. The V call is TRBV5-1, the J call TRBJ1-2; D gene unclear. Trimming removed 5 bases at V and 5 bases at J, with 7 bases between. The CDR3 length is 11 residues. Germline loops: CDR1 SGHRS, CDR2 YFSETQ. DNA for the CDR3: TGCGCCAGCAGTTCCGAGTATGGCTACACCTTC. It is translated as CASSSEYGYTF.

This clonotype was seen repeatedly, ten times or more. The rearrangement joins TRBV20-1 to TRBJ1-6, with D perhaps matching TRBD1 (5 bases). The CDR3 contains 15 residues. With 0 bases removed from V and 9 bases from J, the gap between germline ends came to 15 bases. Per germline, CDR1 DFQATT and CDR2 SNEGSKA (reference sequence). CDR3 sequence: CSARDNPGKTSPLHF. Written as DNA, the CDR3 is TGCAGTGCTAGAGATAACCCAGGGAAGACTTCACCCCTCCACTTT.

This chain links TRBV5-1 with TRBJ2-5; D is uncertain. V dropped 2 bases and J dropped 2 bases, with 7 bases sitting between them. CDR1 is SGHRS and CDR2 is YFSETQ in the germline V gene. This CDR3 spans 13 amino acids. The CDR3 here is CASSFAQQETQYF. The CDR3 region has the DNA TGCGCCAGCAGCTTCGCACAGCAAGAGACCCAGTACTTC.

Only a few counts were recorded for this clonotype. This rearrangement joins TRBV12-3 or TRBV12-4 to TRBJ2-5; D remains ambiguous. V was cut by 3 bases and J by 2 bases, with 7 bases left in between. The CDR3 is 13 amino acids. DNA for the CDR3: TGTGCCAGCAGTTTTGTCCTTCAAGAGACCCAGTACTTC. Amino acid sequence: CASSFVLQETQYF.